A single T cell receptor (beta chain) is shown here with its context. Germline assignment: CDR1 KGHSH and CDR2 LQKENI. Trimming cost V 3 bases and J 0 bases; bases outside gene matches: 2. The CDR3 runs to 15 residues. This sample stems from a study of blood T cell repertoires in COVID-19. Study-wide background: The cDNA or gDNA used as material had been derived from T cells, B-cell-depleted T cells, or PBMCs.

Enrollment of patients from Seattle took place during active infection, with longitudinal follow-up. Authors' data handling: By means of reference gene primer amplification, nucleated cell counts were estimated. TCRdb's table, derived via immunoSEQ multiplex PCR, lists solely in-frame clones and lacks some. Clone size and V and J calls were adopted from that table, with D and trimming inferred from the DNA. The sample has 300,000 to 400,000 clones; about 90% are singletons. The receptor was derived from a woman between 45 and 60 years old with COVID-19, enrolled during active disease. The V call is TRBV18, the J call TRBJ1-3; 7 bases are shared with TRBD1. Sequencing used peripheral blood. The CDR3 DNA is TGTGCCAGCTCACCGGCAGGGGGCTCTGGAAACACCATATATTTT. Its protein product is CASSPAGGSGNTIYF.